The rows below give T cell receptor beta chains drawn from one sample of a study of blood T cell repertoires in COVID-19. Only in-frame clones appear in the TCRdb table, and some are missing; sequencing was by immunoSEQ multiplex PCR. The sample contains about 220,000 clones, about 82% of which appear only once. Sample: peripheral blood. Receptor source: a woman in her seventies with COVID-19, enrolled during active disease. Both conserved end residues are part of each CDR3. The order of the fields is V gene, D gene, J gene, CDR3 length, clone size, CDR3 DNA, CDR3 protein. D genes are given only for firm matches. Part of the rows lack a size; the others show once, few, many or a class for expanded clones.

TRBV4-1	.	TRBJ1-5	16	.	TGCGCCAGCAGCCAAGACTATGGTTATAGCAATCAGCCCCAGCATTTT	CASSQDYGYSNQPQHF
TRBV11-3	.	TRBJ1-1	13	once	TGTGCCAGCAGTTTCGGGGGGAACACTGAAGCTTTCTTT	CASSFGGNTEAFF
TRBV20-1	.	TRBJ1-1	11	once	TGCAGTGCTAGAGACCCCTATGAAGCTTTCTTT	CSARDPYEAFF
TRBV19	.	TRBJ2-7	14	.	TGTGCCAGTAGTATAACAGGCGCCCCCTACGAGCAGTACTTC	CASSITGAPYEQYF
TRBV4-1	.	TRBJ2-2	14	.	TGCGCCAGCAGCCAAGGGGCTCACACCGGGGAGCTGTTTTTT	CASSQGAHTGELFF
TRBV7-2	.	TRBJ1-2	15	.	TGTGCCAGCAGCCCACGACAGCCTTCAAACTATGGCTACACCTTC	CASSPRQPSNYGYTF
TRBV7-2	.	TRBJ1-6	15	.	TGTGCCAGCAGCCCGGACGGGGGATATAATTCACCCCTCCACTTT	CASSPDGGYNSPLHF
TRBV30	TRBD2	TRBJ2-1	14	.	TGTGCCTGGAGTGTTAGCGGGAGGGCCCAGGAGCAGTTCTTC	CAWSVSGRAQEQFF
TRBV25-1	TRBD1	TRBJ1-3	15	.	TGTGCCAGCAGTGAATACCGACAGGGTGGAAACACCATATATTTT	CASSEYRQGGNTIYF
TRBV25-1	.	TRBJ1-1	13	.	TGTGCCAGCAGTATTCGAGGGAACACTGAAGCTTTCTTT	CASSIRGNTEAFF
TRBV4-1	.	TRBJ2-7	12	few	TGCGCCAGCAGCCAAGATCCCGGGGAGCAGTACTTC	CASSQDPGEQYF
TRBV18	.	TRBJ2-7	15	.	TGTGCCAGCTCACCTCGAGCCGGTGCCCCTAGGGAGCAGTACTTC	CASSPRAGAPREQYF
TRBV18	.	TRBJ2-2	14	.	TGTGCCAGCTCACCAGGAGGGTTCGGCGGGGAGCTGTTTTTT	CASSPGGFGGELFF
TRBV25-1	.	TRBJ1-6	18	.	TGTGCCAGCAGCTCCACTCAAGGGGTGAGCTCCTATAATTCACCCCTCCACTTT	CASSSTQGVSSYNSPLHF
TRBV1	.	TRBJ1-2	15	.	TGCACCAGCAGCCTACCCCGACAGGGGGTGATTGGCTACACCTTC	CTSSLPRQGVIGYTF
TRBV19	TRBD1	TRBJ1-6	17	.	TGTGCCAGTAGCAGACAGGGGGTTCAGGAATATAATTCACCCCTCCACTTT	CASSRQGVQEYNSPLHF
TRBV6-2/TRBV6-3	TRBD1	TRBJ1-2	15	few	TGTGCCAGCAGCCCTCGGGACAGGGGTGCCTATGGCTACACCTTC	CASSPRDRGAYGYTF
TRBV3-1/TRBV3-2	TRBD1	TRBJ1-5	13	.	TGTGCCAGCAGTCACAGGGGGAATCAGCCCCAGCATTTT	CASSHRGNQPQHF
TRBV7-9	TRBD1	TRBJ1-4	15	.	TGTGCCAGCAGCATTACAGGGGGCGCAAATGAAAAACTGTTTTTT	CASSITGGANEKLFF
TRBV7-9	TRBD1	TRBJ2-7	15	few	TGTGCCAGCAGCCTCTCGGGACAGGGGTTCTACGAGCAGTACTTC	CASSLSGQGFYEQYF
TRBV7-3	TRBD1	TRBJ2-3	14	.	TGTGCCAGCAGCTCGCTGACAGGGCAAGATACGCAGTATTTT	CASSSLTGQDTQYF
TRBV6-5	TRBD1	TRBJ1-1	14	few	TGTGCCAGCAGTCCCGACAGGGTAGGCACTGAAGCTTTCTTT	CASSPDRVGTEAFF
TRBV4-1	.	TRBJ2-1	17	.	TGCGCCAGCAGCCACACGGGACTCAAATCCTCCTACAATGAGCAGTTCTTC	CASSHTGLKSSYNEQFF
TRBV5-1	.	TRBJ2-1	13	once	TGCGCCAGCAGCTTGGAAGCCCGCGAGGAGCAGTTCTTC	CASSLEAREEQFF
TRBV28	TRBD1	TRBJ2-2	16	.	TGTGCCAGCAGTACCGCCGGGACAGGGAACACCGGGGAGCTGTTTTTT	CASSTAGTGNTGELFF
TRBV19	TRBD1	TRBJ1-5	15	.	TGTGCCAGTAGCGAAACAGGGGGCGGCAATCAGCCCCAGCATTTT	CASSETGGGNQPQHF
TRBV6-2/TRBV6-3	.	TRBJ1-2	15	.	TGTGCCAGCAGTTACTCGGCCAGGGCTAACTATGGCTACACCTTC	CASSYSARANYGYTF
TRBV19	.	TRBJ1-2	17	.	TGTGCCAGTACCCCCACCTCCGAGAGGGCCACTAACTATGGCTACACCTTC	CASTPTSERATNYGYTF
TRBV23-1	.	TRBJ1-2	14	.	TGCGCCAGCACACCTCCGCAGGCCCACTATGGCTACACCTTC	CASTPPQAHYGYTF
TRBV5-1	.	TRBJ1-1	15	.	TGCGCCAGCAGCTTGGGTCGCAGGGCAAACACTGAAGCTTTCTTT	CASSLGRRANTEAFF
TRBV19	TRBD1	TRBJ1-1	16	.	TGTGCCAGTAGTTTTTGGACAGGGGGCGCGAGGACTGAAGCTTTCTTT	CASSFWTGGARTEAFF
TRBV27	.	TRBJ2-1	13	.	TGTGCCAGCAGTTTTGCAGGAGGAGGTGAGCAGTTCTTC	CASSFAGGGEQFF
TRBV3-1/TRBV3-2	.	TRBJ2-7	18	.	TGTGCCAGCAGCCAAGAAATTGTTTCGGGGGACAGCATGAGGGAGCAGTACTTC	CASSQEIVSGDSMREQYF
TRBV29-1	.	TRBJ2-5	14	.	TGCAGCGCTCAAACTCGACTGACGAGAGAGACCCAGTACTTC	CSAQTRLTRETQYF
TRBV18	.	TRBJ2-7	17	.	TGTGCCAGCTCAAGCACCTCGGGACACCCAGGACCCTACGAGCAGTACTTC	CASSSTSGHPGPYEQYF
TRBV6-5	.	TRBJ2-5	13	.	TGTGCCAGCAGACCCGCGGACAGTTTGACCCAGTACTTC	CASRPADSLTQYF
TRBV6-2/TRBV6-3	.	TRBJ1-5	16	.	TGTGCCAGCAGTTACTCGACAGCCCGCAATTCTCGGCCCCAGCATTTT	CASSYSTARNSRPQHF
TRBV5-4	.	TRBJ1-3	17	.	TGTGCCAGCAGCTCAGAAGGGGGATCCAACTCTGGAAACACCATATATTTT	CASSSEGGSNSGNTIYF
TRBV6-5	.	TRBJ1-1	12	.	.	CASSSSTLEAFF
TRBV2	.	TRBJ2-7	16	.	TGTGCCAGCAGATTAGGGGTATCTCAAGGGGGCTACGAGCAGTACTTC	CASRLGVSQGGYEQYF
TRBV4-1	TRBD2	TRBJ2-7	15	once	TGCGCCAGCAGCCCCCTAGCGGGAGGGTCCTACGAGCAGTACTTC	CASSPLAGGSYEQYF
TRBV5-4	.	TRBJ1-1	13	once	TGTGCCAGCAGCTTGTTCAGGGCAACTGAAGCTTTCTTT	CASSLFRATEAFF
TRBV5-1	.	TRBJ2-7	13	.	TGCGCCAGCTGTGCGGGACAGCCTTACGAGCAGTACTTC	CASCAGQPYEQYF
TRBV19	TRBD1	TRBJ2-7	14	.	TGTGCCAGTAGCTCCGGGACAGGGGGCTACGAGCAGTACTTC	CASSSGTGGYEQYF
TRBV6-5	TRBD2	TRBJ2-7	15	.	TGTGCCAGCAGTTACGTAGCGGGTGGCTCCTACGAGCAGTACTTC	CASSYVAGGSYEQYF
TRBV5-4	TRBD1	TRBJ2-3	14	.	TGTGCCAGCAGCTTGCAGGGGGGCACAGATACGCAGTATTTT	CASSLQGGTDTQYF
TRBV7-2	.	TRBJ2-1	16	.	TGTGCCAGCAGTGATCGGCGGGGCAGTGACTACAATGAGCAGTTCTTC	CASSDRRGSDYNEQFF
TRBV11-2	.	TRBJ2-5	15	.	TGTGCCAGCAGCCCATCATCCGGGGACCAAGAGACCCAGTACTTC	CASSPSSGDQETQYF
TRBV7-2	TRBD2	TRBJ2-3	16	.	TGTGCCAGCAGCTTAGGGAGCGGGGGGGCGTTGGATACGCAGTATTTT	CASSLGSGGALDTQYF
TRBV9	TRBD1	TRBJ1-5	14	.	TGTGCCAGCAGCTCCGGGACAGGGGGTCAGCCCCAGCATTTT	CASSSGTGGQPQHF
TRBV24-1	TRBD1	TRBJ1-1	13	once	TGTGCCACCACGGACAGGATGAACACTGAAGCTTTCTTT	CATTDRMNTEAFF
TRBV7-6	.	TRBJ1-3	16	.	TGTGCCAGCAGCTTAGCGGTTGGCAGGGGTGGAAACACCATATATTTT	CASSLAVGRGGNTIYF
TRBV12-5	TRBD2	TRBJ2-1	17	.	TGTGCTAGTGGTCTCGGGACTAGCGGGAGGCTTTACAATGAGCAGTTCTTC	CASGLGTSGRLYNEQFF
TRBV6-5	TRBD1	TRBJ1-2	13	.	TGTGCCAGCAGGACGACAGGGTCTCCTGGCTACACCTTC	CASRTTGSPGYTF
TRBV7-2	.	TRBJ1-1	16	.	TGTGCCAGCAGCTTACGGGGACAAACATTGAACACTGAAGCTTTCTTT	CASSLRGQTLNTEAFF